Here is one T cell receptor (beta chain) with its context. Its specificity is not known. The data are from a study of somatic mutations in cytotoxic T cells in rheumatoid arthritis. Study-level background: Blood (approximately 30 ml EDTA) from each patient was taken right after diagnosis, before any treatment. Purity of nearly 100% was reached when some V beta antibody-stained T-cell populations were flow-sorted, including V beta1+ cells sequenced for TCRB.

The study's findings and limits: CD8+ T-cell clonality did not differ significantly between rheumatoid arthritis patients and age-matched healthy controls.

V lost 0 bases and J lost 3, with 8 bases in between. The CDR3 has 14 amino acids. CDR1 MNHEY and CDR2 SVGAGI come from the germline V gene. Assay used: immunoSEQ multiplex PCR; TCRdb lists only in-frame clones, some missing. The table has about 15,000 clones, 60% to 80% seen once. The rearrangement links TRBV6-5 to TRBJ2-5; D is uncertain. The sequencing input was CD8+ T cells sorted from blood. The clonotype comes from an adult with rheumatoid arthritis. The CDR3 bases are TGTGCCAGCAGTTACTCGTTTGCGAAAGAGACCCAGTACTTC. Translated: CASSYSFAKETQYF.